One and the same sample provided the 27 T cell receptor beta chains below, sequenced in a study of PD-1 blockade in classical Hodgkin lymphoma. The time point denotes: cycle 4 day 1 (C4D1), after 5 to 7 weeks of nivolumab. Autologous stem cell transplantation was followed by relapse in every patient, and brentuximab vedotin exposure varied. Generated by immunoSEQ multiplex PCR, the TCRdb table keeps only in-frame clones and is missing some. The data show tens of thousands of clones, with around nine tenths seen just once and approximately 6.8% held by the top ten. The sequencing here drew on peripheral blood mononuclear cells (PBMCs), taken before the fourth cycle of nivolumab. Receptors were obtained from a human donor with classical Hodgkin lymphoma.

The CDR3 nucleotides read TGTGCCAGCAGTGATTACCACACTGAAGCTTTCTTT. Encoded protein: CASSDYHTEAFF. V is TRBV2 and J is TRBJ1-1; D uncertain. CDR3 length: 12 amino acids. V lost 3 bases, J lost 3 bases, and 5 bases lay in between. Germline-derived CDR1 and CDR2 are SNHLY and FYNNEI.

The chain carries TRBV27 and TRBJ1-2; TRBD1 might be the D (5 bases). Trimming cost V 10 bases and J 4 bases, with 16 bases left between them. CDR3 length: 13 residues. The germline V gene encodes CDR1 MNHEY and CDR2 SMNVEV (reference sequence). Here the CDR3 DNA reads TGTGCCACCCGGGGGGGACTCGGCTATGGCTACACCTTC. Translating gives CATRGGLGYGYTF.

V is TRBV6-5 and J is TRBJ1-2; 7 bases agree with TRBD1. CDR3 length: 15 residues. V lost 0 bases to trimming and J lost 7 bases; unmatched junction nucleotides: 8. Looked up from germline, CDR1 is MNHEY and CDR2 is SVGAGI. The CDR3 DNA follows: TGTGCCAGCAGTTACTCGAACAGGGGACTGGGTGGCTACACCTTC. Its translation is CASSYSNRGLGGYTF.

The chain joins TRBV28 to TRBJ2-1; 8 positions agree with TRBD1. The V and J ends lost 3 bases and 5 bases, in that order; junction bases with no gene match: 6. The CDR3 is made up of 15 amino acids. Germline V gives CDR1 MDHEN, CDR2 SYDVKM. The CDR3 spells CASSFDRGYNNEQFF. The CDR3 coding sequence is TGTGCCAGCAGTTTCGACAGGGGATATAACAATGAGCAGTTCTTC.

The gene calls are TRBV19 and TRBJ2-3, with D possibly being TRBD2 (6 bases). CDR3 length: 18 residues. The V gene's germline CDR1 is LNHDA and CDR2 SQIVND (reference sequence). The V gene lost 7 bases and the J gene lost 4 bases, with 27 bases spanning the gap. CDR3 protein: CASTGNRGIKPGADTQYF. In DNA, the CDR3 is TGTGCCAGTACGGGAAATCGGGGGATCAAGCCGGGTGCAGATACGCAGTATTTT.

The chain has TRBV7-2 and TRBJ2-3, with 8 bases that match TRBD2. J lost 5 bases, V lost 6 bases, and 10 bases had no gene match. The CDR3 contains 15 residues. Germline assignment: CDR1 SGHTA and CDR2 FQGNSA. The CDR3 protein is CASSRSGGRLDTQYF. The CDR3 coding sequence is TGTGCCAGCAGTCGAAGCGGGGGCCGTTTAGATACGCAGTATTTT.

This clone was found once. The chain links TRBV19 to TRBJ2-2; TRBD1 might be the D (5 bases). The germline CDR1 and CDR2 sequences are LNHDA and SQIVND (reference sequence). This CDR3 has 11 amino acids. V lost 6 bases and J 13 bases, leaving 12 bases between the germline ends. The CDR3 reads CASSSGFWLFF. The CDR3 region has the DNA TGTGCCAGTAGCTCAGGGTTTTGGCTGTTTTTT.

This clone was observed a handful of times. J is TRBJ1-5 and V is TRBV5-4; D may be TRBD1 (5 bases). The ends were cut back, 1 base at V and 1 base at J, with 6 bases in the middle. CDR1 and CDR2 (germline): SGHNT, YYREEE (reference sequence). The CDR3 spans 14 residues. This chain's CDR3 is CASSLQGSNQPQHF. As DNA, the CDR3 is TGTGCCAGCAGCTTGCAGGGCAGCAATCAGCCCCAGCATTTT.

This sequence joins TRBV9 and TRBJ1-3; D remains unclear. The V and J ends lost 0 bases and 2 bases respectively, with 15 bases between them. CDR3 length equals 17 residues. CDR1 SGDLS and CDR2 YYNGEE come from the germline V gene. The CDR3 DNA reads as TGTGCCAGCAGCGTAGCTAGTCTTTTCAGACCTGGAAACACCATATATTTT. It is translated as CASSVASLFRPGNTIYF.

The chain employs TRBV10-3 and TRBJ2-7, with 12 bases aligning to TRBD1. V lost 8 bases, J lost 3 bases, and 2 bases stayed unmatched. This CDR3 is built from 13 residues. Germline CDR1 and CDR2: ENHRY and SYGVKD. CDR3 amino acids: CAIWDRGLYEQYF. CDR3 sequence (DNA): TGTGCCATCTGGGACAGGGGGCTCTACGAGCAGTACTTC.

The gene calls are TRBV6-1 and TRBJ2-7; 8 nucleotides match TRBD1. The V and J ends lost 6 bases and 5 bases, in that order; junction bases with no gene match: 6. CDR3 length: 13 residues. The V gene's germline CDR1 is MNHNS and CDR2 SASEGT. The CDR3 region is CASSQDRVNEQYF. In DNA form, the CDR3 reads TGTGCCAGCAGCCAGGACAGGGTCAACGAGCAGTACTTC.

This chain links TRBV2 with TRBJ1-2; perhaps TRBD1 as D (6 bases). V was pared by 7 bases and J by 3 bases, with 15 bases between. This CDR3 spans 14 amino acids. Germline V gives CDR1 SNHLY, CDR2 FYNNEI. CDR3 DNA: TGTGCCAGCATTGTGGACAAGGGGGACTATGGCTACACCTTC. The encoded protein is CASIVDKGDYGYTF.

V gene TRBV6-1 combines with J gene TRBJ1-2; D is possibly TRBD1 (5 bases). V was pared by 6 bases and J by 5 bases, with 13 bases between. Germline V lookup: CDR1 MNHNS, CDR2 SASEGT. The CDR3 is made up of 13 amino acids. The CDR3 DNA is TGTGCCAGCAGGACCAGGGTAATGTATGGCTACACCTTC. Amino acid sequence: CASRTRVMYGYTF.

V is TRBV2 and J is TRBJ1-1, with 8 nucleotides matching TRBD1. Germline V gives CDR1 SNHLY, CDR2 FYNNEI. J gave up 5 bases and V 1 base, and 3 bases lay outside the gene matches. This CDR3 spans 14 amino acids. The CDR3 protein is CASSEGTGWTEAFF. The CDR3 nucleotides read TGTGCCAGCAGTGAAGGGACAGGGTGGACTGAAGCTTTCTTT.

This clone appeared many times. The chain uses TRBV6-5 and TRBJ2-1; D call uncertain. CDR1 is MNHEY and CDR2 is SVGAGI in the germline V gene. CDR3 length equals 16 residues. Trimming removed 2 bases at V and 3 bases at J, with 14 bases between. CDR3 in amino acids: CASSYATTTGYNEQFF. In nucleotides, the CDR3 is TGTGCCAGCAGTTACGCGACCACAACGGGCTACAATGAGCAGTTCTTC.

V and J are TRBV10-2 and TRBJ1-2; D uncertain. This CDR3 comprises 12 residues. The germline V and J ends were trimmed by 10 bases and 2 bases, with 11 bases remaining between them. In germline, CDR1 is WSHSY, CDR2 SAAADI. The CDR3 sequence: CATLGENYGYTF. The DNA for the CDR3 is TGCGCCACTTTGGGAGAGAACTATGGCTACACCTTC.

The chain combines TRBV12-5 with TRBJ2-5, with D uncertain. The CDR3 totals 11 residues. V lost 5 bases and J lost 5, with 6 bases in between. Germline assignment: CDR1 LGHNT and CDR2 FRNRAP. CDR3 residues: CASGVRETQYF. CDR3 bases: TGTGCTAGTGGTGTCCGGGAGACCCAGTACTTC. Drawing the rest from reference TRBV12-5 and TRBJ2-5, the complete variable domain is DARVTQTPRHKVTEMGQEVTMRCQPILGHNTVFWYRQTMMQGLELLAYFRNRAPLDDSGMPKDRFSAEMPDATLATLKIQPSEPRDSAVYFCASGVRETQYFGPGTRLLVL.

The CDR3 sequence: CASSAQGGRENIQYF. As DNA, the CDR3 is TGTGCCAGCAGTGCACAAGGCGGGAGGGAAAACATTCAGTACTTC. This rearrangement joins TRBV6-1 to TRBJ2-4; 9 bases fit TRBD2. This CDR3 region has 15 residues. Germline V CDR1 and CDR2: MNHNS, SASEGT. After removal of 4 bases from V and 5 bases from J, the junction contained 6 bases not matched to a gene.

This chain uses TRBV28 with TRBJ1-6, with 7 bases fitting TRBD1. The CDR3 consists of 15 residues. Trimming took 3 bases from V and 6 from J; bases not matched to a gene: 5. The germline V gene has CDR1 MDHEN and CDR2 SYDVKM. The CDR3 sequence: CASSLTGPRNSPLHF. The CDR3 nucleotides read TGTGCCAGCAGTTTGACAGGGCCCCGTAATTCACCCCTCCACTTT.

V is TRBV7-8 and J is TRBJ2-5, with 8 bases lining up with TRBD2. After removal of 1 base from V and 1 base from J, the junction contained 8 bases not matched to a gene. CDR3 length: 17 residues. The germline V gene encodes CDR1 SGHVS and CDR2 FQNEAQ. CDR3 loop: CASSLEFAGGLQETQYF. DNA for the CDR3: TGTGCCAGCAGCTTAGAGTTTGCGGGGGGACTCCAAGAGACCCAGTACTTC.

The V call is TRBV7-8, the J call TRBJ2-5, with D perhaps assigned TRBD1 or TRBD2 (5 bases each). The CDR3 spans 16 residues. Trimming removed 5 bases from V and 4 bases from J, with 20 bases in between. The germline gives CDR1 SGHVS, CDR2 FQNEAQ. The CDR3 is CASSDLVGENVETQYF. The CDR3 DNA sequence: TGTGCCAGCAGCGACCTAGTGGGGGAGAATGTAGAGACCCAGTACTTC.

The V call is TRBV7-2, the J call TRBJ2-7, with D tentatively TRBD1 or TRBD2 (5 bases each). Germline V lookup: CDR1 SGHTA, CDR2 FQGNSA. Trimming left V 5 bases short and J 1 base short, with 15 bases between. This CDR3 has 15 amino acids. The CDR3, as DNA: TGTGCCAGCAGCCAGGGCCCTACTAGTTCCTACGAGCAGTACTTC. Residues: CASSQGPTSSYEQYF. The entire variable domain, with the rest obtained from reference TRBV7-2 and TRBJ2-7, is as follows: GAGVSQSPSNKVTEKGKDVELRCDPISGHTALYWYRQSLGQGLEFLIYFQGNSAPDKSGLPSDRFSAERTGGSVSTLTIQRTQQEDSAVYLCASSQGPTSSYEQYFGPGTRLTVT.

This clone has a single count. V gene TRBV6-6 combines with J gene TRBJ1-2, with 8 nucleotides matching TRBD1. The germline gives CDR1 MNHNY, CDR2 SVGAGI (reference sequence). The CDR3 spans 14 residues. J gave up 2 bases and V 4 bases, and 3 bases lay outside the gene matches. The CDR3 sequence is CASSSQGANYGYTF. DNA for the CDR3: TGTGCCAGCAGTTCCCAGGGGGCCAACTATGGCTACACCTTC.

This clone was counted once. CDR3 in DNA: TGTGCCAGCAGCAAGGGGGGACTCGGGGAAAAACTGTTTTTT. Translated: CASSKGGLGEKLFF. The chain joins TRBV2 to TRBJ1-4, with D perhaps matching TRBD1 (6 bases). The V end was cut by 6 bases, the J end by 8 bases, with 16 bases between. Germline-derived CDR1 and CDR2 are SNHLY and FYNNEI. The CDR3 contains 14 residues.

V gene TRBV2 combines with J gene TRBJ2-1; 10 nucleotides align to TRBD2. The CDR3 has 17 residues. Trimming cost V 11 bases and J 0 bases; bases outside gene matches: 13. Germline CDR1 and CDR2: SNHLY and FYNNEI. The DNA of the CDR3 is TGTGCCTGCTCCGGGACTAGCGCCTTGAGCTCCTACAATGAGCAGTTCTTC. Amino acids: CACSGTSALSSYNEQFF.

This chain uses TRBV21-1 with TRBJ2-7; TRBD1, the table's D call, was not compared with the DNA. TRBV21-1 is a known pseudogene. The CDR3 totals 20 residues. The CDR3 sequence: CASSKEVAANTGGINYEQYF. In nucleotides, the CDR3 is TGTGCCAGCAGCAAAGAGGTGGCAGCCAATACAGGGGGCATAAACTACGAGCAGTACTTC.

The rearrangement uses TRBV7-8 and TRBJ2-3; 14 bases agree with TRBD2. V lost 5 bases to trimming and J lost 4 bases; unmatched junction nucleotides: 17. Germline V gene lookup returns CDR1 SGHVS and CDR2 FQNEAQ. This CDR3 spans 20 amino acids. CDR3 protein: CASSAPGLAGVPLRSDTQYF. In DNA, the CDR3 is TGTGCCAGCAGCGCACCGGGACTAGCGGGAGTCCCCTTGCGTTCAGATACGCAGTATTTT.